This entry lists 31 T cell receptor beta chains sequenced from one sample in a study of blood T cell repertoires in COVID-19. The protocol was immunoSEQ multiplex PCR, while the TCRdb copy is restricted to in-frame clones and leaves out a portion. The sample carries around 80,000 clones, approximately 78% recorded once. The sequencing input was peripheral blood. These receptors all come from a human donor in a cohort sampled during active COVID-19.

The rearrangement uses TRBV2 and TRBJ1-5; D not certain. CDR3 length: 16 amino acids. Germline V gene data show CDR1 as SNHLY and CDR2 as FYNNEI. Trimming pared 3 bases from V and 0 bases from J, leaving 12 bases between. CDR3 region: CASSENLAYSNQPQHF. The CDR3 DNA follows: TGTGCCAGCAGTGAGAATTTGGCTTATAGCAATCAGCCCCAGCATTTT.

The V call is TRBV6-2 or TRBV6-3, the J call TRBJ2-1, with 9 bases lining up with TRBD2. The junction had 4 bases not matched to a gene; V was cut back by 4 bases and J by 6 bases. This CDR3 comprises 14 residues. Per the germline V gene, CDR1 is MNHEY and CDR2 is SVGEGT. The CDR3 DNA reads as TGTGCCAGCAGTTCTGGACTAGCGTCCAATGAGCAGTTCTTC. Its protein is CASSSGLASNEQFF.

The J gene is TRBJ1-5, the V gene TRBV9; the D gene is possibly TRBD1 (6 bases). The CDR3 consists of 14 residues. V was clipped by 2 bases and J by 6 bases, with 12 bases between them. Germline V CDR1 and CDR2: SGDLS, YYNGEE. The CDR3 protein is CASSVGGLSQPQHF. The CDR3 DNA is TGTGCCAGCAGCGTCGGGGGGCTAAGTCAGCCCCAGCATTTT.

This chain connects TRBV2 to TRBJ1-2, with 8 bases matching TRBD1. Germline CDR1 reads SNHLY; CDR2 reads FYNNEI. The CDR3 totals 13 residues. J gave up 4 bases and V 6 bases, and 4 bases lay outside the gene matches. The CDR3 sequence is CASSRGTGYGYTF. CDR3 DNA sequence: TGTGCCAGCAGCAGAGGGACAGGCTATGGCTACACCTTC.

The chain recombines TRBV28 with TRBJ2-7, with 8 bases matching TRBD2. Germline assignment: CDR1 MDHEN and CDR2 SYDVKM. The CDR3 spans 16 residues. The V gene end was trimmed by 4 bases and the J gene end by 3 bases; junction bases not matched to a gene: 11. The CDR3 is CASSSSTRGDYYEQYF. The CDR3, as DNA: TGTGCCAGCAGTTCCTCAACGCGGGGGGACTACTACGAGCAGTACTTC.

This CDR3 is CASSSLTGRQETQYF. DNA for the CDR3: TGCGCCAGCAGCTCTTTGACAGGGAGGCAAGAGACCCAGTACTTC. The V gene is TRBV5-1, the J gene TRBJ2-5, with D possibly TRBD1 on 7 matching bases. Trimming removed 3 bases at V and 2 bases at J, with 14 bases between. This CDR3 has 15 residues. Germline V lookup: CDR1 SGHRS, CDR2 YFSETQ.

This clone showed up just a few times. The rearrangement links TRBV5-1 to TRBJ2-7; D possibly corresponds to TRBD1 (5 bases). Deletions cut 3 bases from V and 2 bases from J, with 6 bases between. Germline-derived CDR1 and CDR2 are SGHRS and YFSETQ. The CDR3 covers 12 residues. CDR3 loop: CASSSRAYEQYF. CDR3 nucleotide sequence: TGCGCCAGCAGCTCCAGGGCCTACGAGCAGTACTTC.

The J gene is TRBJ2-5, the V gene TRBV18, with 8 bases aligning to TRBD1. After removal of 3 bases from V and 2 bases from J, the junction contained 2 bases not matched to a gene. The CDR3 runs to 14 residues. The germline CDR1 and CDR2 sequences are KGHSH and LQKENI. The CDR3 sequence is CASSPNRGQETQYF. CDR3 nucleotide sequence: TGTGCCAGCTCACCCAACAGGGGGCAAGAGACCCAGTACTTC.

CDR3: CASSPGTGVANTEAFF. As DNA, the CDR3 is TGTGCCAGCAGCCCCGGGACAGGGGTGGCGAACACTGAAGCTTTCTTT. The genes are TRBV9 and TRBJ1-1, with 10 bases matching TRBD1. This CDR3 spans 16 amino acids. With 4 bases clipped from V and 1 base from J, the junction kept 7 bases outside the gene matches. Germline V gene lookup returns CDR1 SGDLS and CDR2 YYNGEE.

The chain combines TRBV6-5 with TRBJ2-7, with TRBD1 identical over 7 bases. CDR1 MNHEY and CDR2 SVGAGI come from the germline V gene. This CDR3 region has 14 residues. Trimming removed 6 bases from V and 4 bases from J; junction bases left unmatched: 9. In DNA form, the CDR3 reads TGTGCCAGCAGCCGACAGGGTTACTCGTACGAGCAGTACTTC. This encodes CASSRQGYSYEQYF.

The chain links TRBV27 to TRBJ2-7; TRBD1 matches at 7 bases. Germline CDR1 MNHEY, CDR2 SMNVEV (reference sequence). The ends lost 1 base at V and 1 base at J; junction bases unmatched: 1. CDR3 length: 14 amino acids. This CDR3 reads CASSLWGQSYEQYF. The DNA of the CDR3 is TGTGCCAGCAGTTTATGGGGACAGTCCTACGAGCAGTACTTC.

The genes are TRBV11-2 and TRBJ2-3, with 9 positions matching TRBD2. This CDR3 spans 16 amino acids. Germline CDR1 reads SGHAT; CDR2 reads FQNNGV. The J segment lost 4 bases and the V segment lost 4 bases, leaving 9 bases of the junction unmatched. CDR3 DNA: TGTGCCAGCAGCTCCAGGGTTAGCGGGGGCCCAGATACGCAGTATTTT. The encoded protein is CASSSRVSGGPDTQYF. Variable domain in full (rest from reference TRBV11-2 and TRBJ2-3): EAGVAQSPRYKIIEKRQSVAFWCNPISGHATLYWYQQILGQGPKLLIQFQNNGVVDDSQLPKDRFSAERLKGVDSTLKIQPAKLEDSAVYLCASSSRVSGGPDTQYFGPGTRLTVL.

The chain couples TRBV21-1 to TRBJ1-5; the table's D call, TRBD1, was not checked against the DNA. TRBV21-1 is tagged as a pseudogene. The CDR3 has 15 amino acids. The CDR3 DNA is TGTGCCAGCAGCTTCCCGGGACAGGTGGACCAGCCCCAGCATTTT. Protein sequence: CASSFPGQVDQPQHF.

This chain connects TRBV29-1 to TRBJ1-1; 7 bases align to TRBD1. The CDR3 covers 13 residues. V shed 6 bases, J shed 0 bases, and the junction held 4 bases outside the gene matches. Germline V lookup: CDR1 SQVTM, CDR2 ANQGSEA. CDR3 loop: CSVRGQMNTEAFF. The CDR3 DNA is TGCAGCGTGAGGGGGCAAATGAACACTGAAGCTTTCTTT.

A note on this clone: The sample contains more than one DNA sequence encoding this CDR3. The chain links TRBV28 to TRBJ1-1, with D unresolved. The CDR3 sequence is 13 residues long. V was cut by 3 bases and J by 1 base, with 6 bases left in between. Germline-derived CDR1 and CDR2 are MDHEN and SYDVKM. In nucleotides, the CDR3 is TGTGCCAGCAGTTTGGGCAGGAACACTGAAGCTTTCTTT. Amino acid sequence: CASSLGRNTEAFF.

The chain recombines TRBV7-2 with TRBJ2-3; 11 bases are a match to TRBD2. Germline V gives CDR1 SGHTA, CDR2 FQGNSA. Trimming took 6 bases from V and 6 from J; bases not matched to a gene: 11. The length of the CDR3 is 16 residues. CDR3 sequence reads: CASRKNSGGALDTQYF. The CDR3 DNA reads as TGTGCCAGCAGAAAGAATAGCGGGGGGGCCTTGGATACGCAGTATTTT. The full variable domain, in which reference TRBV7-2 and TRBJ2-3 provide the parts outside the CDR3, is GAGVSQSPSNKVTEKGKDVELRCDPISGHTALYWYRQSLGQGLEFLIYFQGNSAPDKSGLPSDRFSAERTGGSVSTLTIQRTQQEDSAVYLCASRKNSGGALDTQYFGPGTRLTVL.

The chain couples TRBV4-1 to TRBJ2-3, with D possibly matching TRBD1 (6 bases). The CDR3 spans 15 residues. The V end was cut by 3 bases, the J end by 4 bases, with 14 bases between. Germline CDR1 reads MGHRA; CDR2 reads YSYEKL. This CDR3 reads CASSQRQGFADTQYF. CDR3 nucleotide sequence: TGCGCCAGCAGCCAGCGGCAGGGGTTTGCAGATACGCAGTATTTT.

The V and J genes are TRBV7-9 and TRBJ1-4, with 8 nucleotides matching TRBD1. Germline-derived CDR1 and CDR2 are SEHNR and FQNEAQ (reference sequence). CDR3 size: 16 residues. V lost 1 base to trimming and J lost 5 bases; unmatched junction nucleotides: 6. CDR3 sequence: CASSLDRGSENEKLFF. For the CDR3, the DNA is TGTGCCAGCAGCTTAGACAGGGGGTCCGAGAATGAAAAACTGTTTTTT.

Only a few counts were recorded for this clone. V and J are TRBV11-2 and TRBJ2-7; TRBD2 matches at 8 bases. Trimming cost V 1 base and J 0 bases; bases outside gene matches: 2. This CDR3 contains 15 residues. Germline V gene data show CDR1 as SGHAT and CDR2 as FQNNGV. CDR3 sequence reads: CASSLGLASSYEQYF. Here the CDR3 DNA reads TGTGCCAGCAGCTTAGGACTAGCGAGCTCCTACGAGCAGTACTTC.

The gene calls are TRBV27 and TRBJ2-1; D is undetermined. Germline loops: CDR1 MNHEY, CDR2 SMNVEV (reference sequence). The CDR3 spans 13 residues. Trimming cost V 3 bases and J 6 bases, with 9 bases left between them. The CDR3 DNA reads TGTGCCAGCAGTTTCCGGGTTTTCAATGAGCAGTTCTTC. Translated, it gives CASSFRVFNEQFF.

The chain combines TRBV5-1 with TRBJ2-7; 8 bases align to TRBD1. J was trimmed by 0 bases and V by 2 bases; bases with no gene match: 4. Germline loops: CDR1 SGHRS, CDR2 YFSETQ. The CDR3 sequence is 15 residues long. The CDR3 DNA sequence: TGCGCCAGCAGCTTAACAGGGGGTAGCTCCTACGAGCAGTACTTC. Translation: CASSLTGGSSYEQYF.

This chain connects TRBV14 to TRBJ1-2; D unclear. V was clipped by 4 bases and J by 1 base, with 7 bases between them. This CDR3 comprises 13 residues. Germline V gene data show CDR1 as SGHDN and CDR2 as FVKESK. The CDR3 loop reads CASSLHVNYGYTF. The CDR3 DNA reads TGTGCCAGCAGCCTACACGTTAACTATGGCTACACCTTC.

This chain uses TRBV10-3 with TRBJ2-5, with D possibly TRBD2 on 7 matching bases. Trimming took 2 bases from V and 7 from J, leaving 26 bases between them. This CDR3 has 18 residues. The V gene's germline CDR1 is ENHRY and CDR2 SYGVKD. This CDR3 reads CAISETLGGGLCSVTQYF. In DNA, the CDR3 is TGTGCCATCAGTGAGACCCTAGGGGGGGGGCTTTGTAGCGTGACCCAGTACTTC.

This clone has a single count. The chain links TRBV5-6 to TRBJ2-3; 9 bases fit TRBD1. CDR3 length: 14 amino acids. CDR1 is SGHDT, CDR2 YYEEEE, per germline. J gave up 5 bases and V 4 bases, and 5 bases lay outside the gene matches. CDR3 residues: CASSSRQGEDTQYF. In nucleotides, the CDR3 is TGTGCCAGCAGCAGCCGACAGGGGGAAGATACGCAGTATTTT.

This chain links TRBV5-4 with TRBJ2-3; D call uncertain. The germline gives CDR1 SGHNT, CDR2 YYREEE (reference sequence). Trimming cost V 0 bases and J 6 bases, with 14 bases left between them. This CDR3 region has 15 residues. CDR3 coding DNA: TGTGCCAGCAGCTTGGATGCCAGGTCATTCGATACGCAGTATTTT. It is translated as CASSLDARSFDTQYF.

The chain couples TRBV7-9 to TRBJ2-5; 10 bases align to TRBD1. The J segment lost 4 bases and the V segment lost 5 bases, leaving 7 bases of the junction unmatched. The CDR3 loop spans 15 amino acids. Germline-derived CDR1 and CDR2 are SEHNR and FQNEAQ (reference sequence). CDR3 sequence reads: CASSIPDRGGETQYF. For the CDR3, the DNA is TGTGCCAGCAGCATTCCGGACAGGGGGGGAGAGACCCAGTACTTC.

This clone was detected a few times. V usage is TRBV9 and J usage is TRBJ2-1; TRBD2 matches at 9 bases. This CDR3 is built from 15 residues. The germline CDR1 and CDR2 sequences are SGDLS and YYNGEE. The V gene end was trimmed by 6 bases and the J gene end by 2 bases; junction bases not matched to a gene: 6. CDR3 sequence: CASTKRGEPYNEQFF. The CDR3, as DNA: TGTGCCAGCACAAAGCGGGGGGAACCCTACAATGAGCAGTTCTTC.

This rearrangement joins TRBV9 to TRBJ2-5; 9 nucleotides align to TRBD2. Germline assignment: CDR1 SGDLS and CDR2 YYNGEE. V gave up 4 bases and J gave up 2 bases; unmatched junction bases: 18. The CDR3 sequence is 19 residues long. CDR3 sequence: CASSLDWGSIAGDQETQYF. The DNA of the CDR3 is TGTGCCAGCAGCCTGGATTGGGGTTCAATAGCGGGGGATCAAGAGACCCAGTACTTC.

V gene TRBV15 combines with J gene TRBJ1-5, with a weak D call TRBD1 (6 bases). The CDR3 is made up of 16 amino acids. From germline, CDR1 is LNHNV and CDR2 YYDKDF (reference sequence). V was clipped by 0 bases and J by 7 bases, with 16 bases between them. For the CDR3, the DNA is TGTGCCACCAGCAGAGATGCTTCAGGGGATCGACAGCCCCAGCATTTT. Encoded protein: CATSRDASGDRQPQHF.

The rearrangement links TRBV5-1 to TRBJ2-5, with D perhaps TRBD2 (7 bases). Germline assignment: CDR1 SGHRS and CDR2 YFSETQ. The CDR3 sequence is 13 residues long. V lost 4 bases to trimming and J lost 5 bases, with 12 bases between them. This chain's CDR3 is CASSRGALETQYF. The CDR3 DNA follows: TGCGCCAGCAGCCGGGGGGCCTTGGAGACCCAGTACTTC.

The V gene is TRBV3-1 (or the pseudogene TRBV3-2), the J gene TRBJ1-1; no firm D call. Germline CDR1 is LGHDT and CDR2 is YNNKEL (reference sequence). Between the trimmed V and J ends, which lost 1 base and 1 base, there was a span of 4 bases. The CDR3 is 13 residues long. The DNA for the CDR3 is TGTGCCAGCAGCCAAGTATGGAACACTGAAGCTTTCTTT. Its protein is CASSQVWNTEAFF.